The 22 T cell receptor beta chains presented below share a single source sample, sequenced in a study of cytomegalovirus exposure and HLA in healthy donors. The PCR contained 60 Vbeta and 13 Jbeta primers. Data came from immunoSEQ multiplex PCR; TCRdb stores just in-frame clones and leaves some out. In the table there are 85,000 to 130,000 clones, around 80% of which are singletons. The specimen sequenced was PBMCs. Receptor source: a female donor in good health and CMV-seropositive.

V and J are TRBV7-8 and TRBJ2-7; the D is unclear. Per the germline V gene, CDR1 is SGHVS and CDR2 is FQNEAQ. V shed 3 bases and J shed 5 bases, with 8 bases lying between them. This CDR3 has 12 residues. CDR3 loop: CASSLTPHEQYF. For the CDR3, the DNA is TGTGCCAGCAGCTTGACACCCCACGAGCAGTACTTC.

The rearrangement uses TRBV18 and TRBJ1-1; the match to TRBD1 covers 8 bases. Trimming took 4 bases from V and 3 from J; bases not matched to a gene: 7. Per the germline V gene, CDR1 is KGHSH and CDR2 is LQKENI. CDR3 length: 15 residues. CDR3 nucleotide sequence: TGTGCCAGCTCACAAAACAGGGGGACTGACACTGAAGCTTTCTTT. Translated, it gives CASSQNRGTDTEAFF.

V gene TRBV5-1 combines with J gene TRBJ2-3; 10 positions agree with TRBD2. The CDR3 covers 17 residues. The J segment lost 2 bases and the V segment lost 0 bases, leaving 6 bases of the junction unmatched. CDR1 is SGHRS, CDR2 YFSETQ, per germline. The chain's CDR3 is CASSLEPAGGPTDTQYF. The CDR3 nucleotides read TGCGCCAGCAGCTTGGAACCAGCGGGGGGGCCCACAGATACGCAGTATTTT.

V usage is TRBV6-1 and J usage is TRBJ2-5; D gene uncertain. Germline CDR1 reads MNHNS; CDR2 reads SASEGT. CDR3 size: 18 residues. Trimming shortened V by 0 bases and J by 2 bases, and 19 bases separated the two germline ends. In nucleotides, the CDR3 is TGTGCCAGCAGTGAAGCCAACCCCCCCCTGGGCAGGCAAGAGACCCAGTACTTC. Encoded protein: CASSEANPPLGRQETQYF.

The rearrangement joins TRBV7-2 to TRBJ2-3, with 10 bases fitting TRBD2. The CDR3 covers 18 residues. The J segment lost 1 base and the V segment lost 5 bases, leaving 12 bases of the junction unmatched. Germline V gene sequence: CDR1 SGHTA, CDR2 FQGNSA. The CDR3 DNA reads TGTGCCAGCAGCACGGGTGAGCGGGAGGGCTGGGGCACAGATACGCAGTATTTT. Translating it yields CASSTGEREGWGTDTQYF.

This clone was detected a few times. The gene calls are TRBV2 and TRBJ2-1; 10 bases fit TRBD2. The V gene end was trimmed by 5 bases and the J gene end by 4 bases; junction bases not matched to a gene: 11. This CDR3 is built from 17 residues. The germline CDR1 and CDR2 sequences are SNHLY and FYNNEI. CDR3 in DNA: TGTGCCAGCAGTAGGGGAAAATCTAGCGGGAGTTACAATGAGCAGTTCTTC. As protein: CASSRGKSSGSYNEQFF.

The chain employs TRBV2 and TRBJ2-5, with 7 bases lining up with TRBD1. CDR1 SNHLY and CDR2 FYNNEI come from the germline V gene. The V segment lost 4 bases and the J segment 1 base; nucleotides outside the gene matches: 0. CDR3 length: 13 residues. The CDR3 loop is CASSGQGQETQYF. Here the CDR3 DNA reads TGTGCCAGCAGTGGACAGGGCCAAGAGACCCAGTACTTC.

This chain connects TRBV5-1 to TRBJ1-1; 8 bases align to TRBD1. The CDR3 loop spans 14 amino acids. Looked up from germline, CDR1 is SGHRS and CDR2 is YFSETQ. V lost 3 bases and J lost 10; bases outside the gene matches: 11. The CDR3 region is CASSSQGGVTGAFF. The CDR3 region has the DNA TGCGCCAGCAGCTCACAGGGGGGCGTTACGGGAGCTTTCTTT.

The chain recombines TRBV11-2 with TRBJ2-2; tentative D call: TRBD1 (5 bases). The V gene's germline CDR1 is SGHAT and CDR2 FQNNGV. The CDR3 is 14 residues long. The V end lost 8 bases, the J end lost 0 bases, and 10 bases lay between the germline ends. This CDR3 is CASLTESNTGELFF. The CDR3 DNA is TGTGCCAGCCTGACAGAATCGAACACCGGGGAGCTGTTTTTT.

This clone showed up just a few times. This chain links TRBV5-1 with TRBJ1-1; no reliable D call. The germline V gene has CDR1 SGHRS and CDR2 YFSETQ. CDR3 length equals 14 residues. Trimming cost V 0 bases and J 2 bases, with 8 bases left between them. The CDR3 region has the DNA TGCGCCAGCAGCTTGGATAGATCTAACACTGAAGCTTTCTTT. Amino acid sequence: CASSLDRSNTEAFF.

This chain's CDR3 is CASSQDVTGASYEQYF. As DNA, the CDR3 is TGCGCCAGCAGCCAAGATGTTACAGGTGCCTCCTACGAGCAGTACTTC. The chain has TRBV4-1 and TRBJ2-7, with TRBD1 as a possible D gene (5 bases). With 0 bases removed from V and 0 bases from J, the gap between germline ends came to 12 bases. Germline assignment: CDR1 MGHRA and CDR2 YSYEKL. CDR3 length: 16 amino acids.

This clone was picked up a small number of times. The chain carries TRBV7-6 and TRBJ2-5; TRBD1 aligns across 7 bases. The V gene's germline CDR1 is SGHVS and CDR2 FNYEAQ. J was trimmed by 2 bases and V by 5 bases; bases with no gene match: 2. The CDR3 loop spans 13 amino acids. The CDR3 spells CASSPGQQETQYF. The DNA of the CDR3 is TGTGCCAGCAGCCCGGGACAGCAAGAGACCCAGTACTTC.

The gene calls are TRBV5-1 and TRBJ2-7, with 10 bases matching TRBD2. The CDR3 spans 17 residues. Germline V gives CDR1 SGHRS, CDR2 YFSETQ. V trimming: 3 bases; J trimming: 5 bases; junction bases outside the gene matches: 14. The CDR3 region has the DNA TGCGCCAGCAGCTCGGTTAATCCGGGACTAGCGACCCACGAGCAGTACTTC. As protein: CASSSVNPGLATHEQYF. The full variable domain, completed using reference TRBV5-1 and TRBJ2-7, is KAGVTQTPRYLIKTRGQQVTLSCSPISGHRSVSWYQQTPGQGLQFLFEYFSETQRNKGNFPGRFSGRQFSNSRSEMNVSTLELGDSALYLCASSSVNPGLATHEQYFGPGTRLTVT.

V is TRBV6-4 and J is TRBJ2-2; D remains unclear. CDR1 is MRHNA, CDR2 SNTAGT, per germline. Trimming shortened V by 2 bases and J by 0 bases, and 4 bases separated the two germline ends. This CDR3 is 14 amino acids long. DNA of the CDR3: TGTGCCAGCAGTGACCCAGCGAACACCGGGGAGCTGTTTTTT. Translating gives CASSDPANTGELFF.

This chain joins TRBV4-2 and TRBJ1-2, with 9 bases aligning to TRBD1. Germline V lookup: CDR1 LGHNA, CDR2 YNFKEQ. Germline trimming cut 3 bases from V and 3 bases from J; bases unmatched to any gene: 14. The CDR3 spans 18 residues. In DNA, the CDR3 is TGTGCCAGCAGCCAGGGTACCGGGACAGGGAGGGGGCACTATGGCTACACCTTC. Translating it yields CASSQGTGTGRGHYGYTF.

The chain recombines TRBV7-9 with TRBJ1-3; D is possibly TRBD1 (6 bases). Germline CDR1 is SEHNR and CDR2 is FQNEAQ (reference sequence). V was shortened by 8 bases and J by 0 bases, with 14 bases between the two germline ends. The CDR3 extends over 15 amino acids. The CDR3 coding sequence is TGTGCCAGCTTGGCGACAGGTCACTCTGGAAACACCATATATTTT. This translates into CASLATGHSGNTIYF.

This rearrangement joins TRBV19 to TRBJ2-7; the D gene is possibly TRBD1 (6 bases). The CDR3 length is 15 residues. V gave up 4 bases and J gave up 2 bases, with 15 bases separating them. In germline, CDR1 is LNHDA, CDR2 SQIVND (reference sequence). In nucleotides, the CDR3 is TGTGCCAGTAGTACCCGGGACAAAGGGACCTACGAGCAGTACTTC. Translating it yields CASSTRDKGTYEQYF.

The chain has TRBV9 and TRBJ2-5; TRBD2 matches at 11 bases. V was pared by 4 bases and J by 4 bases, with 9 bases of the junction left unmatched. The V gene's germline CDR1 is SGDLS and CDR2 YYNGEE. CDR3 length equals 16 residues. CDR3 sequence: CASSPRLAGLRETQYF. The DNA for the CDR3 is TGTGCCAGCAGCCCCCGACTAGCGGGATTGAGAGAGACCCAGTACTTC.

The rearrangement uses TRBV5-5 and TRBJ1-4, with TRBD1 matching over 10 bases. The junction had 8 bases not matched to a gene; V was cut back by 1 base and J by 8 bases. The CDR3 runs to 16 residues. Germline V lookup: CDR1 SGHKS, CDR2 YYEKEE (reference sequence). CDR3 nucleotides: TGTGCCAGCAGCTTGCCCCGAGGACAGGGGGAAGAAAAACTGTTTTTT. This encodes CASSLPRGQGEEKLFF. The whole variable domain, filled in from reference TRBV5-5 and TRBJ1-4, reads DAGVTQSPTHLIKTRGQQVTLRCSPISGHKSVSWYQQVLGQGPQFIFQYYEKEERGRGNFPDRFSARQFPNYSSELNVNALLLGDSALYLCASSLPRGQGEEKLFFGSGTQLSVL.

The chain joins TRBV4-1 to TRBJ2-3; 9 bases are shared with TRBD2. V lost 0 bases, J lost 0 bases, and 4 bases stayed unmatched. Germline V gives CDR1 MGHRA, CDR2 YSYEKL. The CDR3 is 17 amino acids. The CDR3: CASSQDHTSGSTDTQYF. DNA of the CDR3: TGCGCCAGCAGCCAAGATCACACTAGCGGGAGCACAGATACGCAGTATTTT.

The CDR3 coding sequence is TGTGCCAGCAGCTTGGACAGATGGAACACTGAAGCTTTCTTT. This codes for CASSLDRWNTEAFF. V usage is TRBV5-4 and J usage is TRBJ1-1; no reliable D call. The length of the CDR3 is 14 residues. Trimming stripped 0 bases from V and 1 base from J, with 7 bases between. Germline CDR1 and CDR2: SGHNT and YYREEE (reference sequence).

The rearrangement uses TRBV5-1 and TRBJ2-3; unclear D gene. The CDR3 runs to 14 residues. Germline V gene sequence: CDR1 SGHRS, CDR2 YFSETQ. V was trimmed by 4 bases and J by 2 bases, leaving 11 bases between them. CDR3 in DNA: TGCGCCAGCAGCCTGGTGGGCAACACAGATACGCAGTATTTT. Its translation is CASSLVGNTDTQYF.